This note documents a single T cell receptor beta chain sequence. Its matching antigen is unknown. V lost 1 base, J lost 4 bases, and 17 bases lay in between. The CDR3 is 16 residues long. CDR1 and CDR2 from the germline V gene are SGHRS and YFSETQ. The authors produced TCR alpha and TCR beta cDNA libraries with sample barcodes and UMIs by 5'RACE using constant-segment primers. TCRdb reprocessed the 5' RACE reads with MiXCR, giving one entry per CDR3 protein. This sample carries around 320,000 distinct CDR3 sequences, roughly a fifth of them seen once, and the ten largest clones take more than 20%. This sample was included in a study of T-cell memory formation after mild COVID-19. General study findings and limits: Clones contracting over day 15 to 85 were CD4/CD8 balanced, with later expanders leaning CD4+. Contracting CD4+ clones sat mainly in CM and EM; CD8+ in EMRA.

V is TRBV5-1 and J is TRBJ1-1, with D possibly matching TRBD1 (5 bases). Sequenced input: PBMCs or a T cell subset sorted from them (not recorded which). The source is a man between 18 and 35 years old who had mild COVID-19 (a few samples of this study predate the infection). Cell type and time point are not known. The CDR3 loop is CASSLNPPGLSTEAFF. For the CDR3, the DNA is TGCGCCAGCAGCTTGAATCCTCCAGGGCTGAGCACTGAAGCTTTCTTT.